This is a list of T cell receptor beta chains from one sample in a study of T cell repertoires in cytomegalovirus infection. From the reads, TCRdb called clonotypes with MiXCR, one entry per CDR3 protein. This sample has approximately 240,000 distinct CDR3 sequences, with more than 9% found just once. Sequenced: PBMCs. The receptors were sampled from a human donor in good health (CMV status not recorded). Some clones in this sample may be carry-over from other donors' samples. The CDR3 runs from the conserved cysteine through the conserved F or W. D genes are given only for firm matches. Clone size appears in some rows only: once, few, many, or a class for an expanded clone.

NA	15	TRBJ1-1	TRBV28	TRBD1	TGTGCCAGCAGGCTCGGACAGGCCATGAACACTGAAGCTTTCTTT	CASRLGQAMNTEAFF
few	14	TRBJ2-5	TRBV19	TRBD2	TGTGCCACCGGGACTAGCGGGATCCAAGAGACCCAGTACTTC	CATGTSGIQETQYF
NA	15	TRBJ2-3	TRBV4-2	NA	TGTGCCAGCAGCCAAGGGGGGCAGGGTCGGGATACGCAGTATTTT	CASSQGGQGRDTQYF
NA	14	TRBJ2-2	TRBV28	NA	TGTGCCAGCGTTCGTAGCGGAGAGACCGGGGAGCTGTTTTTT	CASVRSGETGELFF
NA	15	TRBJ2-1	TRBV5-5	TRBD2	TGTGCCAGCAGCCCAACGGGACTAGTGAACAATGAGCAGTTCTTC	CASSPTGLVNNEQFF
many	14	TRBJ2-7	TRBV27	TRBD1	TGTGCCAGCTCTTCCGGGACAGGGCTGCTCGAGCAGTACTTC	CASSSGTGLLEQYF
NA	15	TRBJ1-4	TRBV5-1	NA	TGCGCCAGCAGTTATCAAGGGGCAACTAATGAAAAACTGTTTTTT	CASSYQGATNEKLFF
many	16	TRBJ2-7	TRBV7-2	TRBD1	TGTGCCAGCAGCTTAGAAGGGACAGGGGGCCACCACGAGCAGTACTTC	CASSLEGTGGHHEQYF
many	15	TRBJ1-5	TRBV7-8	NA	TGTGCCAGCAGCTTATCTACAGGGCTGAATCAGCCCCAGCATTTT	CASSLSTGLNQPQHF
many	13	TRBJ2-2	TRBV6-1	NA	TGTGCCAGCAGTTCCATCGGGGTCGGGGAGCTGTTTTTT	CASSSIGVGELFF
few	16	TRBJ1-5	TRBV5-6	TRBD1	TGTGCCAGCAGCTCCATCCGGGACAGGTTCAATCAGCCCCAGCATTTT	CASSSIRDRFNQPQHF
many	16	TRBJ2-5	TRBV6-1	NA	TGTGCCAGCAGTGAAGCGCTTCCGGGGCACCAAGAGACCCAGTACTTC	CASSEALPGHQETQYF
few	17	TRBJ1-6	TRBV11-2	NA	TGTGCCAGCAGCCGACGGGACCGTTTGTCCTATAATTCACCCCTCCACTTT	CASSRRDRLSYNSPLHF
NA	17	TRBJ2-1	TRBV29-1	TRBD2	TGCAGCCCCCGAGCCCTACCTAGCGGGAGGGTGATTAATGAGCAGTTCTTC	CSPRALPSGRVINEQFF
many	15	TRBJ2-5	TRBV20-1	TRBD1	TGCAGTGCTAGAGCTGGACAGGCTCCTCAAGAGACCCAGTACTTC	CSARAGQAPQETQYF